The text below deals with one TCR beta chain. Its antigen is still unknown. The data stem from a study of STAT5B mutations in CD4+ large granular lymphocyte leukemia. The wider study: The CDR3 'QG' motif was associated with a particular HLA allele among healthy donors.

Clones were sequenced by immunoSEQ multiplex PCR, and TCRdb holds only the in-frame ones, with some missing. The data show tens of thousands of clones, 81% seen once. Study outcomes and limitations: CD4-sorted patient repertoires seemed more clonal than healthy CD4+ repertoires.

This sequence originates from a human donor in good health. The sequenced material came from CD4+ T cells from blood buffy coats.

Written as DNA, the CDR3 is TGTGCCAGCAGTTTGGGGGGAGACTCTGGAAACACCATATATTTT. Translation: CASSLGGDSGNTIYF. V and J are TRBV28 and TRBJ1-3; tentative D call: TRBD1 (5 bases). Germline CDR1 and CDR2: MDHEN and SYDVKM. V lost 3 bases, J lost 0 bases, and 9 bases lay in between. The CDR3 runs 15 residues.